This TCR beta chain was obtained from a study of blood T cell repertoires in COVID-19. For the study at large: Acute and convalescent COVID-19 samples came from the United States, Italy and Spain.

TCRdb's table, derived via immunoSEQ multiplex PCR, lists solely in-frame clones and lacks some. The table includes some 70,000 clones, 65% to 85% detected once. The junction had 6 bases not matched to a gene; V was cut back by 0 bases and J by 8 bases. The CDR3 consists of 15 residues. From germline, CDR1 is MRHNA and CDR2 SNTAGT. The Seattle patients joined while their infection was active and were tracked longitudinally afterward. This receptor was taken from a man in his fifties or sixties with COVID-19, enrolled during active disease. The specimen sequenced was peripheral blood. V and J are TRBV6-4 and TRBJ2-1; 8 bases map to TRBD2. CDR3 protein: CASSDSWREADEQFF. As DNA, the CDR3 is TGTGCCAGCAGTGACTCCTGGCGGGAGGCTGATGAGCAGTTCTTC.